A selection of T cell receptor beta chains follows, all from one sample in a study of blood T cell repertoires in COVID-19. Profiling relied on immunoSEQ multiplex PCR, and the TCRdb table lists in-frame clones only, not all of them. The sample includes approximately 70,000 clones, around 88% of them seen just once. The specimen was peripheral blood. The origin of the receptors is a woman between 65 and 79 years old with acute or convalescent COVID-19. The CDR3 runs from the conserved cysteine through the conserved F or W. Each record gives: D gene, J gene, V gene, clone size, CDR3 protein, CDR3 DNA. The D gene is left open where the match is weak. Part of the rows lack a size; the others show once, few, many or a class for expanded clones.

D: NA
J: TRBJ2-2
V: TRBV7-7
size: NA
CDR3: CASSGRGPGLTGELFF
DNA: TGTGCTAGCAGCGGGCGCGGCCCAGGGCTGACCGGGGAGCTGTTTTTT

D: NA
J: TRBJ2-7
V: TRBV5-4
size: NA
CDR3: CASGRTGNTYEQYF
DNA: TGTGCCAGCGGCCGTACCGGGAACACCTACGAGCAGTACTTC

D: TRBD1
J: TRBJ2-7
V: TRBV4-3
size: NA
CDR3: CASSLVQGEYEQYF
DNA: TGCGCCAGCAGCCTCGTACAGGGGGAATACGAGCAGTACTTC

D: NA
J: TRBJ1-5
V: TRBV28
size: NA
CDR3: CASSFGQGRNQPQHF
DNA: TGTGCCAGCAGTTTCGGGCAGGGGCGGAATCAGCCCCAGCATTTT

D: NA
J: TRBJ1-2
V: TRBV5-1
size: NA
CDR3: CASSLAPGVDYGYTF
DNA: TGCGCCAGCAGCTTGGCCCCAGGGGTGGACTATGGCTACACCTTC

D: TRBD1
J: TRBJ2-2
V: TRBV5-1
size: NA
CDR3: CASSSRTGGDGELFF
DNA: TGCGCCAGCAGCTCGCGGACAGGGGGTGACGGGGAGCTGTTTTTT

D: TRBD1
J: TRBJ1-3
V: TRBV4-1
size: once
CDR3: CASSQPDRTRNTIYF
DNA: TGCGCCAGCAGCCAACCGGACAGGACTCGAAACACCATATATTTT

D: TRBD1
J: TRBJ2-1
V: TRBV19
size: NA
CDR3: CASSSPGTGTNNEQFF
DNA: TGTGCCAGTAGTTCTCCCGGGACAGGGACAAACAATGAGCAGTTCTTC

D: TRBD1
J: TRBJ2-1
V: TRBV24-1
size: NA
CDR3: CATSDPGTGINEQFF
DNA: TGTGCCACCAGTGACCCCGGGACAGGGATCAATGAGCAGTTCTTC

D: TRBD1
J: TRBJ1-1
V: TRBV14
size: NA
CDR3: CASSFDRGLVYTEAFF
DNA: TGTGCCAGCAGCTTCGACAGGGGGCTAGTGTACACTGAAGCTTTCTTT

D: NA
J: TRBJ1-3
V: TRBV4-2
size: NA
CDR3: CASSRNPQGLSGNTIYF
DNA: TGTGCCAGCAGCCGTAATCCACAGGGTCTCTCTGGAAACACCATATATTTT

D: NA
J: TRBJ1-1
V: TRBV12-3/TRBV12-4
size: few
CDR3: CASSQHGVGAFF
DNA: TGTGCCAGCAGTCAACACGGGGTCGGAGCTTTCTTT

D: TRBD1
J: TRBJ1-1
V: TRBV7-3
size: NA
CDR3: CASRETGVNTEAFF
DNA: TGTGCCAGCAGAGAAACAGGGGTGAACACTGAAGCTTTCTTT